The T cell receptor beta chain under discussion was sequenced for a study of cytomegalovirus exposure and HLA in healthy donors. About the research overall: When fewer than 400 donors were genotyped, around 77% of them were found to fall in the Caucasian-associated ancestry cluster.

Study observations and caveats: Being productive about 87% or about 30% of the time was typical of most TCR beta V segments in an earlier analysis.

Researchers ran the PCR with 60 Vbeta and 13 Jbeta primers. Profiled with immunoSEQ multiplex PCR; TCRdb holds only in-frame clones, not every one. The sample consists of 200,000 to 250,000 clones, approximately 80% of them appearing once. This CDR3 spans 15 amino acids. The germline gives CDR1 LGHNA, CDR2 YNFKEQ. V was clipped by 1 base and J by 6 bases, with 13 bases between them. Worth noting for this clone: Its specificity is unknown.

The source material was PBMCs. The receptor was derived from a girl under 18 in good health and CMV-seronegative. The chain carries TRBV4-2 and TRBJ1-5; D uncertain. The CDR3 spells CASSQGALAGQPQHF. The DNA for the CDR3 is TGTGCCAGCAGCCAAGGGGCCCTAGCAGGTCAGCCCCAGCATTTT.